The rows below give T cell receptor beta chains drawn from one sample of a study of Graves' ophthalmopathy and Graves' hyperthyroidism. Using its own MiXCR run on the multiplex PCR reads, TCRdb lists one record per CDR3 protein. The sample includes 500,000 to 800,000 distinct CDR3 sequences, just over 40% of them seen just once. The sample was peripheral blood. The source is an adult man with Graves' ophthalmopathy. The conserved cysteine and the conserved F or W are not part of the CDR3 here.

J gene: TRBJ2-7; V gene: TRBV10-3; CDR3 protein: AISGPGTGGEQY
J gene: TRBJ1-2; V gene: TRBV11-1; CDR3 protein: ASSKTGGVVHGYT
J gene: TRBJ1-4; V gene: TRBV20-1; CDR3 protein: SAGGGGQEKLF
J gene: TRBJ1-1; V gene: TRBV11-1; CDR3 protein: ASSMTVNTEAF
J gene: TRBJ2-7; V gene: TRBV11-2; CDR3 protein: ASSLSQPPYEQY
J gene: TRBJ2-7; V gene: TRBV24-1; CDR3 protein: ASSEAIGTGVYEQY
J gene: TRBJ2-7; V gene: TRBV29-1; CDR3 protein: STGTGVGEQY
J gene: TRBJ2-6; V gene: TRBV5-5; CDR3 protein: ASNLGHSGANALT
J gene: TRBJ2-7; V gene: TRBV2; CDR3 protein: ASSPKARPGSYEQY
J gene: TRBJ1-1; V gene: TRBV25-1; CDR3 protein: AWDRGGTEAF
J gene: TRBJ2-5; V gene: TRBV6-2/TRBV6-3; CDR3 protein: ASSWQVQETQY
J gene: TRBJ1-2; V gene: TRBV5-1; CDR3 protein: ASSSQTGDYGYT
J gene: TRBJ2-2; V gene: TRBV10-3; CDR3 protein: AISRTQGPPGGELF
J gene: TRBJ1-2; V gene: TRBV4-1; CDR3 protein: ASSHSGTGENYGYT
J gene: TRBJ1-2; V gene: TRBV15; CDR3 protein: ATSRVRGQGYGYT
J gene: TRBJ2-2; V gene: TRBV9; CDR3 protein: ASSQTTGRTGELF
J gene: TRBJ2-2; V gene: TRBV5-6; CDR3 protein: ASSLVRGTTNTGELV
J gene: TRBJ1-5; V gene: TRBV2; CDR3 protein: ASSLTASNQPQH
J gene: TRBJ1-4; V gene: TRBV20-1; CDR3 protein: SATQGYNEKLF
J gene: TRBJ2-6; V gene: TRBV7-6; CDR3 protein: ASSQRPNAGGYSGANVLT
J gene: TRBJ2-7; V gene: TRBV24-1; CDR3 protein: ASSYSAIGVTPYEQY
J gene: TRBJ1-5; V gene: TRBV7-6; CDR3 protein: ASSAGWNNQPQH
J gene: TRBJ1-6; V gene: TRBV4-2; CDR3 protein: ASSQRDGNSPLH
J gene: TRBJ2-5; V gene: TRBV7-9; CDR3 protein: ASSLAFIREVGYTGETQY
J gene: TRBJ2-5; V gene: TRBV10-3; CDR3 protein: ASRRGTSGETQY
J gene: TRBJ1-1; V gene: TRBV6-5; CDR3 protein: ASSYRAPSEAF
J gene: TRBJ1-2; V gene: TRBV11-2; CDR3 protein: AWSPQPYYGYT
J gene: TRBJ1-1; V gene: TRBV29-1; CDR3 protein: SIVTGDTEAF